This is a list of T cell receptor beta chains from one sample in a study of T cell repertoires in cytomegalovirus infection. TCRdb processed the reads anew with MiXCR; each CDR3 protein has one entry. The table includes fewer than 850,000 distinct CDR3 sequences, 25% to 30% detected once. The antigens of these receptors remain unknown. The sequenced sample was cultured CD8+ T cells from PBMCs, obtained from culture after CMV antigen stimulation. All receptors come from a human donor in good health (CMV status not recorded). Some clones in this sample may be carry-over from other donors' samples. Each CDR3 is given with its conserved first and last residue. The D gene is left open where the match is weak. Clone size is given for some rows only: seen once, a few or many times, or a class if the clone is expanded.

>TRBJ1-5|few|TRBV12-3/TRBV12-4|14|.
CASSLAGALQPQHF
TGTGCCAGCAGTTTAGCGGGCGCGCTCCAGCCCCAGCATTTT
>TRBJ2-2|few|TRBV14|14|TRBD2
CASSGGANTGELFF
TGTGCCAGCAGCGGGGGGGCGAACACCGGGGAGCTGTTTTTT
>TRBJ2-7|.|TRBV4-1|14|TRBD2
CASSQGRGSYEQYF
TGCGCCAGCAGCCAAGGGCGGGGGTCCTACGAGCAGTACTTC
>TRBJ1-1|.|TRBV19|14|TRBD1
CASFLQGQSTEAFF
TGTGCCAGCTTTCTACAGGGACAGAGCACTGAAGCTTTCTTT
>TRBJ1-1|.|TRBV10-3|12|.
CAISGANTEAFF
TGTGCCATCAGCGGGGCGAACACTGAAGCTTTCTTT
>TRBJ2-2|few|TRBV19|15|TRBD1
CASSIWTGGTGELFF
TGTGCCAGTAGTATTTGGACAGGGGGCACCGGGGAGCTGTTTTTT
>TRBJ2-2|many|TRBV12-3/TRBV12-4|13|.
CASSSTNTGELFF
TGTGCCAGCAGTTCTACGAACACCGGGGAGCTGTTTTTT
>TRBJ2-1|few|TRBV7-7|15|.
CASSLKVVTYNEQFF
TGTGCTAGCAGCTTAAAAGTGGTAACCTACAATGAGCAGTTCTTC
>TRBJ1-2|.|TRBV14|16|TRBD1
CASSQLVTGSIYGYTF
TGTGCCAGCAGCCAACTGGTGACAGGGAGTATCTATGGCTACACCTTC
>TRBJ2-2|.|TRBV29-1|14|TRBD1
CSTPGQSNTGELFF
TGCAGCACCCCGGGACAGAGTAACACCGGGGAGCTGTTTTTT
>TRBJ2-3|many|TRBV12-3/TRBV12-4|17|.
CASSFNPQGTSTDTQYF
TGTGCCAGCAGTTTCAACCCCCAGGGGACTAGCACAGATACGCAGTATTTT
>TRBJ2-7|.|TRBV5-1|14|.
CASKGDSGAYEQYF
TGCGCTTCTAAGGGCGACTCCGGGGCCTACGAGCAGTACTTC
>TRBJ2-1|.|TRBV10-3|12|.
CATEGSYNEQFF
TGTGCCACCGAGGGCTCCTACAATGAGCAGTTCTTC
>TRBJ1-1|few|TRBV20-1|16|.
CSARTGTSTWDTEAFF
TGCAGTGCTAGAACCGGGACCAGTACCTGGGACACTGAAGCTTTCTTT
>TRBJ1-5|many|TRBV7-8|16|.
CASSDPTASGNQPQHF
TGTGCCAGCAGCGACCCCACGGCTTCAGGCAATCAGCCCCAGCATTTT
>TRBJ2-6|.|TRBV6-2/TRBV6-3|14|TRBD2
CASRWDGRKNVLTF
TGTGCCAGCAGATGGGACGGGAGGAAGAACGTCCTGACTTTC
>TRBJ1-5|.|TRBV25-1|14|.
CASSEFWDNQPQHF
TGTGCCAGCAGTGAATTTTGGGACAATCAGCCCCAGCATTTT
>TRBJ2-1|.|TRBV3-1|18|TRBD1
CASSQEGERDRGPNEQFF
TGTGCCAGCAGCCAAGAGGGGGAGCGGGACAGGGGCCCCAATGAGCAGTTCTTC
>TRBJ2-6|many|TRBV7-6|16|TRBD2
CASSPGRPSGANVLTF
TGTGCCAGCAGTCCCGGGAGGCCCTCTGGGGCCAACGTCCTGACTTTC
>TRBJ2-3|many|TRBV12-3/TRBV12-4|15|.
CASSFPGESTDTQYF
TGTGCCAGCAGTTTCCCCGGGGAGAGCACAGATACGCAGTATTTT
>TRBJ2-2|many|TRBV7-9|12|.
CASRGGTGELFF
TGTGCCAGCCGAGGAGGGACCGGGGAGCTGTTTTTT
>TRBJ1-2|few|TRBV7-9|16|.
CASSGPAPWTDYGYTF
TGTGCCAGCAGCGGTCCGGCCCCGTGGACTGACTATGGCTACACCTTC
>TRBJ2-2|.|TRBV27|14|.
CASSFGVPTGELFF
TGTGCCAGCAGTTTTGGGGTACCAACCGGGGAGCTGTTTTTT
>TRBJ1-1|.|TRBV6-1|13|.
CASRQGTNTEAFF
TGTGCCAGCAGGCAGGGAACGAACACTGAAGCTTTCTTT
>TRBJ2-4|.|TRBV15|18|.
CATSRDWRVWGAKNIQYF
TGTGCCACCAGCAGAGATTGGAGGGTATGGGGAGCCAAAAACATTCAGTACTTC
>TRBJ1-3|many|TRBV7-8|16|TRBD1
CASSLGQANSGNTIYF
TGTGCCAGCAGCCTGGGACAGGCGAACTCTGGAAACACCATATATTTT
>TRBJ1-4|few|TRBV7-2|14|.
CASSLGSTGEKLFF
TGTGCCAGCAGCTTGGGGAGTACAGGTGAAAAACTGTTTTTT
>TRBJ2-5|.|TRBV9|15|.
CASSPFDLDQETQYF
TGTGCCAGCAGCCCATTCGATTTAGACCAAGAGACCCAGTACTTC
>TRBJ1-2|.|TRBV27|14|TRBD1
CASSSGGWGYGYTF
TGTGCCAGCAGTTCAGGGGGCTGGGGGTATGGCTACACCTTC
>TRBJ2-1|few|TRBV12-3/TRBV12-4|12|.
CASRVLSNEQFF
TGTGCCAGCAGGGTTCTTAGCAATGAGCAGTTCTTC
>TRBJ2-1|few|TRBV5-8|15|TRBD2
CASSLMASGFNEQFF
TGTGCCAGCAGCTTGATGGCTAGCGGGTTCAATGAGCAGTTCTTC
>TRBJ2-3|few|TRBV12-3/TRBV12-4|17|TRBD2
CASSYYTGGWSADTQYF
TGTGCCAGCAGTTATTACACGGGAGGTTGGAGCGCAGATACGCAGTATTTT
>TRBJ1-1|.|TRBV7-3|14|.
CASSPGGDGTEAFF
TGTGCCAGCAGCCCGGGGGGGGATGGGACTGAAGCTTTCTTT
>TRBJ2-3|few|TRBV28|18|.
CASSLASNAQGMGDTQYF
TGTGCCAGCAGTTTAGCCTCTAACGCGCAGGGGATGGGTGATACGCAGTATTTT
>TRBJ1-2|few|TRBV6-4|16|TRBD1
CASSDSIAGGDYGYTF
TGTGCCAGCAGTGACTCGATAGCAGGGGGCGACTATGGCTACACCTTC
>TRBJ1-1|many|TRBV6-2/TRBV6-3|14|.
CASSYLTVNTEAFF
TGTGCCAGCAGTTACCTGACAGTGAACACTGAAGCTTTCTTT
>TRBJ1-2|few|TRBV12-3/TRBV12-4|14|.
CASSPRGPFYGFTF
TGTGCCAGCAGTCCACGGGGGCCCTTCTATGGCTTCACCTTC
>TRBJ2-3|.|TRBV7-6|14|TRBD2
CASLAGGPTDTQYF
TGTGCCAGTTTAGCGGGGGGGCCGACAGATACGCAGTATTTT
>TRBJ1-3|.|TRBV2|10|.
CASIGYTIYF
TGTGCCAGCATTGGTTACACCATATATTTT
>TRBJ2-2|few|TRBV27|21|.
CASSSPVGLESVGWNTGELFF
TGTGCCAGCAGTTCCCCTGTTGGGCTAGAATCGGTTGGATGGAACACCGGGGAGCTGTTTTTT
>TRBJ1-6|many|TRBV7-8|16|.
CASSLVGTRNNSPLHF
TGTGCCAGCAGCTTAGTCGGGACAAGAAATAATTCACCCCTCCACTTT
>TRBJ2-4|.|TRBV23-1|17|.
CASSQSSLEGAKNIQYF
TGCGCCAGCAGTCAATCGAGTCTTGAGGGGGCCAAAAACATTCAGTACTTC
>TRBJ1-1|many|TRBV12-3/TRBV12-4|12|.
CASSLGQVEAFF
TGTGCCAGCAGTTTAGGACAGGTTGAAGCTTTCTTT
>TRBJ1-2|.|TRBV19|15|.
CASSDSRAPRNGYTF
TGTGCCAGTAGTGATTCCAGGGCCCCGCGAAATGGCTACACCTTC
>TRBJ2-3|few|TRBV4-2|14|.
CASSQDTVSDTQYF
TGTGCCAGCAGCCAAGATACAGTCTCAGATACGCAGTATTTT